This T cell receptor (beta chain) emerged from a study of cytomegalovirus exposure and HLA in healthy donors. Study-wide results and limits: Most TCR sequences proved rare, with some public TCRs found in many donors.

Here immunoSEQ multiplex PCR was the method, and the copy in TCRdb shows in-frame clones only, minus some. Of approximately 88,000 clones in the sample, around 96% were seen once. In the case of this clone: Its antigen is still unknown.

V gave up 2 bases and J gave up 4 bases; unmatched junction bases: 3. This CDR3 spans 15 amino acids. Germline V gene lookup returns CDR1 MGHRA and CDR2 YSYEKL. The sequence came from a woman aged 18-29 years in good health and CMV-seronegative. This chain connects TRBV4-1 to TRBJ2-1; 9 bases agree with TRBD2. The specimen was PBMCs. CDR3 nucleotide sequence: TGCGCCAGCAGCCAAATTACTAGCGGGTACAATGAGCAGTTCTTC. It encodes CASSQITSGYNEQFF.